Following are 13 T cell receptor beta chains from one sample sequenced in a study of blood T cell repertoires in COVID-19. Some clones are missing from TCRdb's copy, which holds only in-frame ones; the method was immunoSEQ multiplex PCR. The top ten hold 3% to 4.5% of the sample, which has fewer than 250,000 clones, approximately 86% seen once. The sequenced sample consisted of PBMCs or T cells enriched from blood (not recorded which). These receptors came from a woman aged 40 to 49 with acute COVID-19.

The CDR3 sequence is CASSFFRAGNTIYF. CDR3 bases: TGTGCCAGCAGCTTTTTCCGGGCTGGAAACACCATATATTTT. V usage is TRBV5-6 and J usage is TRBJ1-3; D call uncertain. Trimming shortened V by 2 bases and J by 2 bases, and 8 bases separated the two germline ends. CDR1 and CDR2 from the germline V gene are SGHDT and YYEEEE. The CDR3 is made up of 14 amino acids.

This clone showed up just a few times. The V and J genes are TRBV15 and TRBJ2-7, with 12 bases that match TRBD2. Germline-derived CDR1 and CDR2 are LNHNV and YYDKDF (reference sequence). After removal of 0 bases from V and 6 bases from J, the junction contained 9 bases not matched to a gene. The CDR3 has 17 residues. The CDR3 region has the DNA TGTGCCACCAGCAGAGAGGCGACTAGCGGGAGTCGAGGCGAGCAGTACTTC. It yields the protein CATSREATSGSRGEQYF.

The J gene is TRBJ2-3, the V gene TRBV4-2; 10 bases are shared with TRBD2. CDR1 LGHNA and CDR2 YNFKEQ come from the germline V gene. The CDR3 contains 15 residues. The J segment lost 6 bases and the V segment lost 4 bases, leaving 7 bases of the junction unmatched. CDR3 region: CASSRRLAGDDTQYF. CDR3 DNA: TGTGCCAGCAGCCGCCGGCTAGCGGGAGACGATACGCAGTATTTT.

V is TRBV27 and J is TRBJ2-7; D may be TRBD1 (5 bases). Germline CDR1 reads MNHEY; CDR2 reads SMNVEV (reference sequence). Trimming took 5 bases from V and 0 from J, leaving 17 bases between them. The CDR3 runs to 16 residues. DNA of the CDR3: TGTGCCAGCAGTCCACAGGTAGCCCTAAGCTCCTACGAGCAGTACTTC. Translating gives CASSPQVALSSYEQYF.

The sample holds one count of this clone. V gene TRBV3-1 (or the pseudogene TRBV3-2) combines with J gene TRBJ1-4; D perhaps matches TRBD1 (6 bases). The CDR3 contains 14 residues. CDR1 is LGHDT, CDR2 YNNKEL, per germline (reference sequence). The V end was cut by 3 bases, the J end by 4 bases, with 9 bases between. In DNA, the CDR3 is TGTGCCAGCAGCCATGGGGGCCGTAATGAAAAACTGTTTTTT. Translated, it gives CASSHGGRNEKLFF.

The J gene is TRBJ2-2, the V gene TRBV5-5; D uncertain. This CDR3 comprises 12 residues. The ends were cut back, 6 bases at V and 6 bases at J, with 9 bases in the middle. The germline V gene has CDR1 SGHKS and CDR2 YYEKEE (reference sequence). CDR3 protein: CASTRSSGELFF. Written as DNA, the CDR3 is TGTGCCAGCACGAGAAGTTCCGGGGAGCTGTTTTTT.

The CDR3 sequence: CASSRETGYNEQFF. In DNA form, the CDR3 reads TGCGCCAGCAGTAGGGAGACGGGCTACAATGAGCAGTTCTTC. The V and J genes are TRBV5-1 and TRBJ2-1; D perhaps matches TRBD2 (5 bases). The CDR3 has 14 residues. V was pared by 5 bases and J by 3 bases, with 12 bases between. Germline lookup yields CDR1 SGHRS and CDR2 YFSETQ.

The chain employs TRBV6-5 and TRBJ2-7; 8 nucleotides match TRBD1. The CDR3 is 15 amino acids. The ends lost 6 bases at V and 0 bases at J; junction bases unmatched: 7. Germline CDR1 reads MNHEY; CDR2 reads SVGAGI. The CDR3 sequence: CASRTDRGSSYEQYF. For the CDR3, the DNA is TGTGCCAGCAGAACCGACAGGGGAAGCTCCTACGAGCAGTACTTC.

V and J are TRBV7-9 and TRBJ2-7, with a weak D call TRBD2 (6 bases). The CDR3 totals 13 residues. Germline V lookup: CDR1 SEHNR, CDR2 FQNEAQ (reference sequence). Trimming removed 5 bases at V and 3 bases at J, with 11 bases between. The CDR3 DNA sequence: TGTGCCAGCAGCCTCTTCGGGGGCTACGAGCAGTACTTC. This codes for CASSLFGGYEQYF.

V and J are TRBV2 and TRBJ1-1, with TRBD1 identical over 8 bases. The germline gives CDR1 SNHLY, CDR2 FYNNEI. Unmatched junction bases numbered 6, after V lost 5 bases and J lost 1 base. The CDR3 has 15 amino acids. The CDR3 here is CASSPSTGGNTEAFF. CDR3 nucleotide sequence: TGTGCCAGCAGTCCATCCACAGGGGGGAACACTGAAGCTTTCTTT.

This rearrangement joins TRBV10-3 to TRBJ2-3; D is perhaps TRBD2 (5 bases). Looked up from germline, CDR1 is ENHRY and CDR2 is SYGVKD. The ends were cut back, 4 bases at V and 11 bases at J, with 13 bases in the middle. The CDR3 has 12 residues. In DNA, the CDR3 is TGTGCCATCAGTGGGGAGCCTCCCCGGCAGTATTTT. This codes for CAISGEPPRQYF.

CDR3 sequence: CSAPTMGGYTF. The CDR3 nucleotides are TGCAGTGCTCCTACGATGGGCGGCTACACCTTC. The J gene is TRBJ1-2, the V gene TRBV20-1, with no clear D. V lost 5 bases to trimming and J lost 8 bases, with 12 bases between them. The CDR3 has 11 residues. In germline, CDR1 is DFQATT, CDR2 SNEGSKA (reference sequence).

This chain uses TRBV11-3 with TRBJ2-2; D perhaps matches TRBD1 (6 bases). V lost 1 base, J lost 2 bases, and 11 bases lay in between. The CDR3 covers 16 residues. Germline loops: CDR1 SGHNT, CDR2 YENEEA. CDR3: CASSLVGGGNTGELFF. The CDR3 DNA sequence: TGTGCCAGCAGCTTAGTCGGTGGGGGCAACACCGGGGAGCTGTTTTTT.